This passage covers 26 T cell receptor beta chains from one sample sequenced in a study of blood T cell repertoires in COVID-19 (TCRdb year 2020). Library construction relied on the immunoSEQ multiplex PCR assay. What TCRdb holds here is the immuneACCESS table cut down to in-frame rearrangements. Part of the clones is not present; checked against another copy, under half of the missing clones reflect an unresolved V gene, and the others are unexplained. The sample table records roughly 100,000 clones; about four fifths of these occur just once. 15% to 20% of the sample rests with the top ten. The sequencing input was peripheral blood. The receptors originated from a human donor in a cohort sampled during active COVID-19.

This rearrangement joins TRBV29-1 to TRBJ2-7, with 8 positions matching TRBD1. The CDR3 is 13 residues long. V gave up 5 bases and J gave up 0 bases; unmatched junction bases: 3. The germline V gene encodes CDR1 SQVTM and CDR2 ANQGSEA. CDR3 sequence reads: CSVTRGPSYEQYF. As DNA, the CDR3 is TGCAGCGTTACCAGGGGGCCCTCCTACGAGCAGTACTTC.

The chain carries TRBV12-3 or TRBV12-4 and TRBJ2-7; no clear D. This CDR3 is built from 13 residues. Trimming took 6 bases from V and 11 from J, leaving 20 bases between them. As DNA, the CDR3 is TGTGCCAGCAGCCCCCCAGGAACCCTCTCCAAGTACTTC. Encoded protein: CASSPPGTLSKYF.

This clone was recorded once. The gene calls are TRBV19 and TRBJ2-7, with 9 nucleotides matching TRBD1. Germline-derived CDR1 and CDR2 are LNHDA and SQIVND (reference sequence). The V gene end was trimmed by 5 bases and the J gene end by 1 base; junction bases not matched to a gene: 9. CDR3 size: 16 residues. CDR3 sequence (DNA): TGTGCCAGTAGTCCAAGGACAGGGGACGGATCCTACGAGCAGTACTTC. Encoded protein: CASSPRTGDGSYEQYF.

As DNA, the CDR3 is TGCGCCAGCAGCAGCCGGGCCGGGACTAGGGCGTACAATGAGCAGTTCTTC. It translates to CASSSRAGTRAYNEQFF. This chain joins TRBV4-1 and TRBJ2-1, with 8 bases matching TRBD2. V gave up 5 bases and J gave up 4 bases; unmatched junction bases: 13. This CDR3 is 17 amino acids long. Per germline, CDR1 MGHRA and CDR2 YSYEKL.

The chain uses TRBV19 and TRBJ2-7, with D perhaps TRBD1 (7 bases). This CDR3 spans 15 amino acids. Trimming took 3 bases from V and 6 from J, leaving 18 bases between them. Looked up from germline, CDR1 is LNHDA and CDR2 is SQIVND (reference sequence). The CDR3 DNA reads as TGTGCCAGTAGTATTCAAGGAGGGACAGTAGGCGAGCAGTACTTC. Its translation is CASSIQGGTVGEQYF.

The chain uses TRBV7-2 and TRBJ2-3, with 10 nucleotides matching TRBD2. The CDR3 has 16 residues. CDR1 and CDR2 from the germline V gene are SGHTA and FQGNSA. V gave up 2 bases and J gave up 2 bases; unmatched junction bases: 4. In nucleotides, the CDR3 is TGTGCCAGCAGCTTATTCGGGACTAGCGTCACAGATACGCAGTATTTT. Protein: CASSLFGTSVTDTQYF.

The chain has TRBV10-3 and TRBJ1-5; D perhaps matches TRBD1 (5 bases). The germline V gene encodes CDR1 ENHRY and CDR2 SYGVKD. V was pared by 2 bases and J by 5 bases, with 16 bases between. The CDR3 runs 16 residues. The CDR3 DNA follows: TGTGCCATCAGTGAGAGGGCGGGGCAGGGCGATCAGCCCCAGCATTTT. Protein: CAISERAGQGDQPQHF.

V gene TRBV20-1 combines with J gene TRBJ2-1, with D possibly matching TRBD2 (6 bases). This CDR3 comprises 10 residues. Germline V gene lookup returns CDR1 DFQATT and CDR2 SNEGSKA (reference sequence). Trimming left V 3 bases short and J 10 bases short, with 7 bases between. CDR3 region: CSASGGEQFF. Here the CDR3 DNA reads TGCAGTGCTAGCGGAGGGGAGCAGTTCTTC.

In DNA, the CDR3 is TGTGCCAGCAGTTTAAGACAGGGGGAAGCTTTCTTT. This codes for CASSLRQGEAFF. The chain combines TRBV6-2 or TRBV6-3 with TRBJ1-1; 8 nucleotides match TRBD1. CDR3 length: 12 residues. Germline values: CDR1 MNHEY, CDR2 SVGEGT. V shed 4 bases, J shed 8 bases, and the junction held 3 bases outside the gene matches.

The chain couples TRBV5-1 to TRBJ2-7; 8 bases map to TRBD2. This CDR3 is 13 amino acids long. The germline V gene has CDR1 SGHRS and CDR2 YFSETQ. Trimming cost V 2 bases and J 5 bases; bases outside gene matches: 3. The CDR3 DNA follows: TGCGCCAGCAGCTTTCGGGAGGGAGACGAGCAGTACTTC. Amino acids: CASSFREGDEQYF. Filled out from reference TRBV5-1 and TRBJ2-7, the complete variable domain reads KAGVTQTPRYLIKTRGQQVTLSCSPISGHRSVSWYQQTPGQGLQFLFEYFSETQRNKGNFPGRFSGRQFSNSRSEMNVSTLELGDSALYLCASSFREGDEQYFGPGTRLTVT.

The chain is built from TRBV11-3 and TRBJ1-1, with 8 positions matching TRBD1. This CDR3 region has 13 residues. Losses at the gene ends were 6 bases for V and 4 bases for J; bases not matched to a gene: 4. The germline gives CDR1 SGHNT, CDR2 YENEEA. The CDR3 reads CASSYRGSTEAFF. As DNA, the CDR3 is TGTGCCAGCAGTTACAGGGGGAGCACTGAAGCTTTCTTT.

The rearrangement links TRBV2 to TRBJ1-3; D may be TRBD1 (5 bases). Germline CDR1 and CDR2: SNHLY and FYNNEI. The CDR3 sequence is 15 residues long. V gave up 5 bases and J gave up 0 bases, with 11 bases separating them. The CDR3: CASSRDLNSGNTIYF. Here the CDR3 DNA reads TGTGCCAGCAGTCGGGACTTGAACTCTGGAAACACCATATATTTT. Supplemented by reference TRBV2 and TRBJ1-3, the full variable domain reads EPEVTQTPSHQVTQMGQEVILRCVPISNHLYFYWYRQILGQKVEFLVSFYNNEISEKSEIFDDQFSVERPDGSNFTLKIRSTKLEDSAMYFCASSRDLNSGNTIYFGEGSWLTVV.

The chain joins TRBV6-6 to TRBJ1-1; 8 nucleotides align to TRBD1. The CDR3 totals 16 residues. In germline, CDR1 is MNHNY, CDR2 SVGAGI (reference sequence). J lost 5 bases, V lost 0 bases, and 8 bases had no gene match. CDR3 residues: CASSYSRQGPETEAFF. CDR3 in DNA: TGTGCCAGCAGTTACTCCCGACAGGGGCCTGAAACTGAAGCTTTCTTT.

This chain joins TRBV7-2 and TRBJ2-2, with 7 bases aligning to TRBD2. Germline V gene data show CDR1 as SGHTA and CDR2 as FQGNSA. V was pared by 2 bases and J by 3 bases, with 3 bases of the junction left unmatched. The CDR3 loop spans 15 amino acids. For the CDR3, the DNA is TGTGCCAGCAGCTTAATGGGGGGGGACACCGGGGAGCTGTTTTTT. Its translation is CASSLMGGDTGELFF. Supplemented by reference TRBV7-2 and TRBJ2-2, the full variable domain reads GAGVSQSPSNKVTEKGKDVELRCDPISGHTALYWYRQSLGQGLEFLIYFQGNSAPDKSGLPSDRFSAERTGGSVSTLTIQRTQQEDSAVYLCASSLMGGDTGELFFGEGSRLTVL.

The rearrangement uses TRBV7-8 and TRBJ2-7; TRBD2 matches 7 bases. This CDR3 contains 15 residues. The J segment lost 2 bases and the V segment lost 1 base, leaving 5 bases of the junction unmatched. CDR1 is SGHVS and CDR2 is FQNEAQ in the germline V gene. CDR3: CASSLGGSGTYEQYF. The CDR3 DNA reads as TGTGCCAGCAGCTTAGGCGGGAGTGGCACCTACGAGCAGTACTTC.

The chain joins TRBV7-8 to TRBJ2-7; 12 nucleotides align to TRBD1. There are 17 residues in the CDR3. V lost 5 bases, J lost 5 bases, and 13 bases stayed unmatched. Per the germline V gene, CDR1 is SGHVS and CDR2 is FQNEAQ. CDR3 in amino acids: CASSPSFWGTGGHEQYF. The CDR3 DNA reads as TGTGCCAGCAGCCCGTCCTTTTGGGGGACAGGGGGCCACGAGCAGTACTTC.

The genes are TRBV7-2 and TRBJ2-1; tentative D call: TRBD2 (6 bases). The CDR3 contains 14 residues. V lost 1 base, J lost 9 bases, and 13 bases lay in between. Germline lookup yields CDR1 SGHTA and CDR2 FQGNSA. DNA of the CDR3: TGTGCCAGCAGCTTAGTAGGAGGGCAGGGTGAGCAGTTCTTC. Protein sequence: CASSLVGGQGEQFF.

The count of this clone is one. This rearrangement joins TRBV5-6 to TRBJ1-5, with D possibly matching TRBD1 (6 bases). Germline CDR1 SGHDT, CDR2 YYEEEE. CDR3 length: 19 residues. V was clipped by 0 bases and J by 2 bases, with 21 bases between them. The CDR3: CASSLGMDRGGYRNQPQHF. CDR3 DNA sequence: TGTGCCAGCAGCTTGGGAATGGACAGAGGGGGTTATCGCAATCAGCCCCAGCATTTT. The full variable domain, completed using reference TRBV5-6 and TRBJ1-5, is DAGVTQSPTHLIKTRGQQVTLRCSPKSGHDTVSWYQQALGQGPQFIFQYYEEEERQRGNFPDRFSGHQFPNYSSELNVNALLLGDSALYLCASSLGMDRGGYRNQPQHFGDGTRLSIL.

The chain is built from TRBV27 and TRBJ1-2; 8 bases are shared with TRBD1. The CDR3 extends over 15 amino acids. Trimming took 8 bases from V and 7 from J; bases not matched to a gene: 15. CDR1 is MNHEY, CDR2 SMNVEV, per germline (reference sequence). The CDR3 DNA reads as TGTGCCAGCTTTACGGGGGCAGGGGGCAGGTCTGGCTACACCTTC. It specifies CASFTGAGGRSGYTF.

V usage is TRBV7-9 and J usage is TRBJ2-7; D gene unclear. The CDR3 is 12 residues long. Germline V gene lookup returns CDR1 SEHNR and CDR2 FQNEAQ (reference sequence). Trimming removed 1 base from V and 7 bases from J, with 8 bases in between. The CDR3 loop is CASSLGLREQYF. The CDR3 DNA reads as TGTGCCAGCAGCTTAGGATTGCGGGAGCAGTACTTC.

CDR3 coding DNA: TGCACCAGCAGCCAAGAGACTAGCGGGAGGGTACATAACAATGAGCAGTTCTTC. Translation gives CTSSQETSGRVHNNEQFF. The chain employs TRBV1 and TRBJ2-1; the DNA was not used to check the table's D call, TRBD2. TRBV1 is a documented pseudogene. This CDR3 spans 18 amino acids.

CDR3 sequence: CASSQDSGVGQPQHF. Written as DNA, the CDR3 is TGCGCCAGCAGCCAAGATAGCGGGGTAGGTCAGCCCCAGCATTTT. V and J are TRBV4-1 and TRBJ1-5; D gene unclear. Between the trimmed V and J ends, which lost 0 bases and 6 bases, there was a span of 12 bases. This CDR3 comprises 15 residues. Germline V gene lookup returns CDR1 MGHRA and CDR2 YSYEKL.

CDR3 sequence reads: CATSRQVPGANVLTF. The DNA for the CDR3 is TGTGCCACCAGCAGACAGGTCCCTGGGGCCAACGTCCTGACTTTC. The chain carries TRBV15 and TRBJ2-6; D is unresolved. This CDR3 is built from 15 residues. The germline CDR1 and CDR2 sequences are LNHNV and YYDKDF (reference sequence). V dropped 2 bases and J dropped 2 bases, with 7 bases sitting between them.

The chain has TRBV10-3 and TRBJ1-2; possible D gene TRBD1, 5 bases. V was shortened by 0 bases and J by 4 bases, with 9 bases between the two germline ends. Germline lookup yields CDR1 ENHRY and CDR2 SYGVKD. The CDR3 is 14 amino acids. The CDR3 loop reads CAISESGQRYGYTF. The CDR3 DNA reads TGTGCCATCAGTGAGTCGGGGCAGCGCTATGGCTACACCTTC.

The chain carries TRBV5-1 and TRBJ2-7; D might be TRBD2 (5 bases). Germline-derived CDR1 and CDR2 are SGHRS and YFSETQ. The CDR3 has 14 amino acids. Trimming pared 4 bases from V and 5 bases from J, leaving 16 bases between. This CDR3 is CASSPWTDGNEQYF. The CDR3 nucleotides read TGCGCCAGCAGCCCATGGACTGACGGTAACGAGCAGTACTTC.

This chain links TRBV5-6 with TRBJ2-7; TRBD2 aligns across 8 bases. CDR3 size: 16 residues. V lost 4 bases, J lost 2 bases, and 11 bases stayed unmatched. Looked up from germline, CDR1 is SGHDT and CDR2 is YYEEEE. This CDR3 is CASSPAGGGTTYEQYF. In nucleotides, the CDR3 is TGTGCCAGCAGCCCGGCGGGCGGGGGGACCACCTACGAGCAGTACTTC.